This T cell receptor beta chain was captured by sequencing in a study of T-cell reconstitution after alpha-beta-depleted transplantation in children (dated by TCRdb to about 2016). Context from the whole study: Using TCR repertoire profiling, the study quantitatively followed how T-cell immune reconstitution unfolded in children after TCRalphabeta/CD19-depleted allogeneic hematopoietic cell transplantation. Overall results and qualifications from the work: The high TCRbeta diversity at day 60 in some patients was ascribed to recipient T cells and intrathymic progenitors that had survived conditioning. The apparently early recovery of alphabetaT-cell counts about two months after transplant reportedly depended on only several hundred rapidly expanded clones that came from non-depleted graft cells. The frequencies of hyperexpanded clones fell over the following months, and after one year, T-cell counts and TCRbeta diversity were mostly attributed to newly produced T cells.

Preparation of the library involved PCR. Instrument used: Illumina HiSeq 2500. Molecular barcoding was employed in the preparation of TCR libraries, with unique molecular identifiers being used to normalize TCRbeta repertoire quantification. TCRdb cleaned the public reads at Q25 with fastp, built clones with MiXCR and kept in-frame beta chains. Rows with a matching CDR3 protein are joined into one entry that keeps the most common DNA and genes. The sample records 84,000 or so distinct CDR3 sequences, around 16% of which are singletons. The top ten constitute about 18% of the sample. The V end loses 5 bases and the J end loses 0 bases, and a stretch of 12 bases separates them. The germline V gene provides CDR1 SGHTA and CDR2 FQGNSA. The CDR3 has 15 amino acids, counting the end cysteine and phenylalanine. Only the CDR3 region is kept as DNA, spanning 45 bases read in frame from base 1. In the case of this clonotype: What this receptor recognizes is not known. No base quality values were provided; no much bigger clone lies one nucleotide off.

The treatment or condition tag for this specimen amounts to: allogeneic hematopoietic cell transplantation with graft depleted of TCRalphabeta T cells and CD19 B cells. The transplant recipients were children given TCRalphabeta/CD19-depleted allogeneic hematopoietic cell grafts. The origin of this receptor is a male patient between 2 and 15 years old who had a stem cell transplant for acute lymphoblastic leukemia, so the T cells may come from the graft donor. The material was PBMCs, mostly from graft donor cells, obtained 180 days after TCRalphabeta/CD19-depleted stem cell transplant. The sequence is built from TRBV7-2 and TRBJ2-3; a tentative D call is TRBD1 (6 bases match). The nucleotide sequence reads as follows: TGTGCCAGCAGCCAAGGGACATCCAGCACAGATACGCAGTATTTT. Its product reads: CASSQGTSSTDTQYF. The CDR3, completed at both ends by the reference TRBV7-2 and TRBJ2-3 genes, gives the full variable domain GAGVSQSPSNKVTEKGKDVELRCDPISGHTALYWYRQSLGQGLEFLIYFQGNSAPDKSGLPSDRFSAERTGGSVSTLTIQRTQQEDSAVYLCASSQGTSSTDTQYFGPGTRLTVL.